A single sample is the source of the 3 T cell receptor beta chains below, sequenced in a study of blood T cells in healthy people across ages. Using a J-beta primer mix together with a sample-barcoded 5' primer, a second PCR was run for roughly 7 to 11 cycles. Using its own MiXCR run on the 5' RACE reads, TCRdb lists one record per CDR3 protein. The sample holds 450,000 to 700,000 distinct CDR3 sequences, 27% seen once. The sequencing input was blood. The receptors were gathered from a woman in her 70s in good health.

This chain connects TRBV28 to TRBJ1-2; a weak D match, TRBD1 (6 bases). CDR3 length: 14 residues. Germline-derived CDR1 and CDR2 are MDHEN and SYDVKM. The ends were cut back, 4 bases at V and 8 bases at J, with 17 bases in the middle. The CDR3 region is CASSSVGTSRGYTF. In nucleotides, the CDR3 is TGTGCCAGCAGTTCCGTGGGGACATCTCGGGGCTACACCTTC.

This sequence joins TRBV5-1 and TRBJ2-5; 9 bases are shared with TRBD1. CDR1 is SGHRS and CDR2 is YFSETQ in the germline V gene. The V gene end was trimmed by 4 bases and the J gene end by 5 bases; junction bases not matched to a gene: 9. The length of the CDR3 is 15 residues. The CDR3 nucleotides are TGCGCCAGCAGCCCGGACAGGGGAGATACGGAGACCCAGTACTTC. Its translation: CASSPDRGDTETQYF. Looking up the rest from reference TRBV5-1 and TRBJ2-5 gives the full variable domain: KAGVTQTPRYLIKTRGQQVTLSCSPISGHRSVSWYQQTPGQGLQFLFEYFSETQRNKGNFPGRFSGRQFSNSRSEMNVSTLELGDSALYLCASSPDRGDTETQYFGPGTRLLVL.

J is TRBJ2-3 and V is TRBV5-1; 8 bases fit TRBD2. This CDR3 has 14 residues. Germline V gene sequence: CDR1 SGHRS, CDR2 YFSETQ. J was trimmed by 2 bases and V by 7 bases; bases with no gene match: 6. The CDR3 DNA follows: TGCGCCAGCGAGCGGGGGTCTCACACAGATACGCAGTATTTT. It specifies CASERGSHTDTQYF. Drawing the rest from reference TRBV5-1 and TRBJ2-3, the complete variable domain is KAGVTQTPRYLIKTRGQQVTLSCSPISGHRSVSWYQQTPGQGLQFLFEYFSETQRNKGNFPGRFSGRQFSNSRSEMNVSTLELGDSALYLCASERGSHTDTQYFGPGTRLTVL.